This entry features one T cell receptor (beta chain) sequence. The antigen is unknown. Stated treatment: roughly 20 received Ad26.COV2.S at low or high dose, single or two shots; about five received placebo; per-sample allocation not given. It was on day 63 after the first vaccine or placebo injection that samples were taken. Some clones are missing from TCRdb's copy, which holds only in-frame ones; the method was immunoSEQ multiplex PCR. The data contain 350,000 to 500,000 clones, about 88% of them singletons. This sample was included in a study of Ad26.COV2.S vaccination and SARS-CoV-2 variants. Study-level points and caveats: Breadth, reportedly substantial, characterized the spike-specific CD8+ and CD4+ T cell responses after vaccination.

With 4 bases clipped from V and 7 bases from J, the junction kept 8 bases outside the gene matches. The CDR3 loop spans 15 amino acids. Germline-derived CDR1 and CDR2 are SNHLY and FYNNEI. The sequencing here drew on peripheral blood, taken in a trial of Ad26.COV2.S vaccine versus placebo. The rearrangement links TRBV2 to TRBJ2-2; 8 bases are shared with TRBD2. The receptor was derived from a person between 18 and 60 years old who received the Ad26.COV2.S COVID-19 vaccine or a placebo. This CDR3 is CASSGDGRAGGELFF. CDR3 in DNA: TGTGCCAGCAGTGGGGACGGGAGGGCAGGCGGGGAGCTGTTTTTT.